Listed below are T cell receptor beta chains from one sample, sequenced in a study of cytomegalovirus exposure and HLA in healthy donors. Only in-frame clones appear in the TCRdb table, and some are missing; sequencing was by immunoSEQ multiplex PCR. Of about 150,000 clones detected, approximately 84% appear once; the ten largest clones hold roughly 5%. Sequenced: PBMCs. The receptors come from a girl aged 10-17 years in good health and CMV-seropositive. Both conserved end residues are part of each CDR3.

v_gene	CDR3aa
TRBV5-1	CASSPAGGLREETQYF
TRBV18	CASSPQKDSSGETQYF
TRBV6-1	CASSEASGDRSPLHF
TRBV7-9	CASSLVWRDPEAFF
TRBV2	CASSQMGGPNYGYTF
TRBV6-5	CASSYGTANYGYTF
TRBV9	CASSVAQGAPGEQYF
TRBV13	CASSPRTGTGNTPLHF
TRBV7-3	CASSLGAGGPYEQYF
TRBV9	CASSPEGGDRLANYGYTF